This T cell receptor beta chain was captured by sequencing in a study of regulatory T cells in long-lasting Graves disease (dated by TCRdb to the early 2020s). Regarding the study in general: Newly diagnosed Graves' disease patients had taken antithyroid drugs for less than 3 months. Peripheral blood TCR sequencing and RNA sequencing compared persistent Graves' disease patients with newly diagnosed Graves' disease patients. The study was conducted in China and was registered as a clinical trial. A total of 33 samples underwent TCR sequencing: about 13 from persistent and roughly 20 from newly diagnosed Graves' disease patients.

Reading the germline V gene gives CDR1 SGHAT and CDR2 FQNNGV. At the junction V is shortened by 5 bases and J by 4 bases, with 14 bases in between. The CDR3 spans 15 residues, from the cysteine through the phenylalanine. Kept here is only the CDR3 DNA, which spans 45 bases and is read in frame from base 1. General conclusions and limits of the study: More public clonotypes were shared among persistent patients (2,741) than among newly diagnosed patients (966). Only the TCR beta chain was sequenced and analyzed. As a limitation, the authors acknowledged that the small sample size may reduce accuracy. Compared with newly diagnosed patients, patients with persistent Graves' disease had lower TCR Shannon entropy and fewer highly expanded clones, which suggests clonal expansion. Preferential use of TRBV28, TRBJ1-2 and TRBJ2-5 was observed in persistent disease, whereas TRBV20-1 and TRBJ2-1 were favored in newly diagnosed disease. Because the primary lesion, thyroid tissue, could not be accessed, the study looked at peripheral blood alone.

Many counts were recorded for this clonotype. Which antigen it targets is not known. No clone much larger than this one lies a single base away; base qualities are absent. The protocol used for the library was multiplex PCR. Data came from an Illumina HiSeq 4000. To build TCR beta libraries, CDR3 regions were amplified by Arm-PCR using iRepertoire HTBI primers. Gel purification was performed on PCR products prior to sequencing. The published analysis was carried out like this. Gene usage analysis of CDR3 amino acid clonotypes used the approximately 62 TRBV and some 15 TRBJ segments found across samples. COPE and FqMerger were used to merge filtered high-quality paired reads into contigs. BLAST was used to align contigs to the IMGT TRBV, TRBD and TRBJ reference genes, and CDR3 was defined following IMGT. Any clonotype with a frequency above 0.1% was counted as a highly expanded clone. Repertoire diversity was measured by Shannon entropy, and V-J evenness by the Gini coefficient. A clonotype was considered public if more than one individual shared it. TCRdb reprocessing: public reads trimmed at Q25 with fastp, clones called with MiXCR, in-frame beta chains kept. Every CDR3 protein is listed once, alongside the most common genes and DNA of its rows. None of the V and J calls come from the authors' own analysis; TCRdb made them. In all, the sample holds 350,000 to 500,000 distinct CDR3 sequences, and less than 15% of those were seen once. About a sixth of the sample is held by the ten biggest clonotypes.

This specimen's time point label, interpreted: newly diagnosed GD, antithyroid drugs for less than 3 months. For both TCR sequencing and RNA sequencing, RNA was extracted from PBMCs using TRIzol. Graves' disease was diagnosed according to American Thyroid Association guidelines. Patients for the study were recruited at an endocrinology department in Xi'an, China. Each patient gave around 9 milliliters of peripheral blood, collected in an EDTA anticoagulant tube. Ficoll Paque Plus density gradient separation was used to isolate PBMCs, and no further T cell sorting was done. An Agilent 2100 Bioanalyzer and agarose gel were used to assess RNA quality, and a NanoDrop 2000 was used to measure RNA concentration. In addition, the sample was reused for a study of T cells in Graves' hyperthyroidism and ophthalmopathy. Taken from the second paper: Stable Graves' hyperthyroidism was defined as the absence of progression to ophthalmopathy over 18 months of follow-up. The hyperthyroidism patients were between 18 and 65 years old and newly diagnosed, with a disease duration of less than 2 months. Exclusion was applied to patients with uncontrolled infections, other autoimmune diseases, pregnancy or lactation. Diagnoses were established on the basis of clinical symptoms, serum thyroxine and TRAb, thyroid ultrasound, and orbital computed tomography. The TCR CDR3 was subjected to a first round of RT-PCR using the HTBI primer set and the Qiagen OneStep RT-PCR kit. Blood samples also contained most of the expanded thyroid clonotypes (frequency above 0.001), which suggests that blood repertoires may reflect thyroid immune responses. A 13 V-J signature model separated ophthalmopathy from stable hyperthyroidism, with just over 85% sensitivity and roughly 81% specificity in cross-validation and 80%/75% in testing. In validation, progression to ophthalmopathy was predicted by the model with 70% to 71% sensitivity and 72.22% specificity, a median of roughly 6 months before onset. To identify TCR V-J signatures that set the groups apart, the researchers used a discovery cohort of roughly 100 patients, made up of under 50 with Graves' ophthalmopathy and 55 to 65 with stable Graves' hyperthyroidism. Prospective prediction of ophthalmopathy was tested in an independent validation cohort consisting of some 19 hyperthyroidism patients and more than 15 patients who later progressed to ophthalmopathy. For training and testing, the 95 to 100 patients in the discovery cohort were randomly divided in a 7:3 ratio. Thyroid tissue and blood T-cell repertoires from six or seven Graves' hyperthyroidism patients were also compared in the study. Once sampling was done, hyperthyroidism patients were given methimazole at a starting dose of 30 mg daily, whereas ophthalmopathy patients were given high-dose intravenous methylprednisolone. Libraries were constructed in a second round of multiplex PCR, after which size selection and purification were carried out. Paired-end sequencing of the libraries was performed with 100 bp reads on an Illumina HiSeq2000. SOAPnuke was used to process the raw data, throwing out any read that contained adapters or uncalled bases, had a mean Phred below 15, or lacked an exact constant-primer or identifier match. COPE v1.2.5 was used to merge high-quality paired reads, and clonotypes were defined as unique nucleotide sequences. MiTCR v1.1 was used to align the clonotypes against IMGT TRBV, TRBD and TRBJ reference segments. The analysis included only V-J combinations with a frequency above 0.0001, which together covered 98% to 99.2% of the repertoires. The TCS score was defined as the ratio of F50 (clonal expansion) to E x V (chaos), calculated using BLOSUM62-based TCRdist between CDR3 peptides within each V-J. Welch's t-statistics and random forest reduced just over 500 V-J features to 10 to 15, which were used in a naive Bayes classifier (R e1071). Sample size was not statistically predetermined, and investigators were not blinded to group allocation. The paper describes TCR Vbeta CDR3 sequencing of around 140 peripheral blood samples, made up of about 40 ophthalmopathy patients, 70 to 75 hyperthyroidism patients and 17 progressor patients.

The clonotype comes from a woman between 50 and 59 years old with Graves disease. Donor details come from another sample of the same person, matched by shared clones. The source was peripheral blood mononuclear cells (PBMCs), collected at new diagnosis, from a patient treated with antithyroid drugs. The chain is encoded by TRBV11-2 joined to TRBJ2-2, with the D gene not confidently named. CDR3 protein: CASSRRLATTGELFF. The nucleotides are TGTGCCAGCAGCCGCAGATTGGCCACCACCGGGGAGCTGTTTTTT.